This TCR beta chain is from a study of CD8+ T cells in alopecia areata. Extracted RNA was reverse transcribed, and the resulting cDNA served as sequencing template. Clones were read by immunoSEQ multiplex PCR, and TCRdb kept only the in-frame ones, dropping some. This table has 110,000 or so clones, about 60% appearing once. Sequences were obtained from NKG2D-low CD8+ T cells sorted from blood. This receptor was obtained from a human donor with alopecia areata.

CDR3 DNA sequence: TGTGCCAGCAGTTACCGGACAGGGGCCTACGAGCAGTACTTC. This encodes CASSYRTGAYEQYF. The chain combines TRBV6-5 with TRBJ2-7; 9 positions match TRBD1. CDR1 is MNHEY and CDR2 is SVGAGI in the germline V gene. Germline trimming cut 2 bases from V and 2 bases from J; bases unmatched to any gene: 1. CDR3 length: 14 residues.